The sequence of this TCR beta chain was determined in a study of blood T cell repertoires in COVID-19. Study background: From T cells, B-cell-depleted T cells, or PBMCs came the material, which was cDNA or gDNA.

Trimming pared 6 bases from V and 6 bases from J, leaving 12 bases between. Per the germline V gene, CDR1 is MNHEY and CDR2 is SVGAGI. This CDR3 is 13 amino acids long. As handled by the study authors: Estimated nucleated cell counts came from reference gene primer amplification. Libraries were prepared by immunoSEQ multiplex PCR; TCRdb keeps only in-frame clonotypes and omits some of them. That table gives V, J and clone size, and the DNA gave D and trimming. This table holds roughly 87,000 clones, roughly 87% found once. The genes are TRBV6-5 and TRBJ2-1, with TRBD2 as a possible D gene (6 bases). The specimen was peripheral blood. The TCR originated in a woman of 80 years or more with active COVID-19. CDR3 nucleotides: TGTGCCAGCAGGCGGGACCCCCTCAATGAGCAGTTCTTC. Amino acid sequence: CASRRDPLNEQFF.